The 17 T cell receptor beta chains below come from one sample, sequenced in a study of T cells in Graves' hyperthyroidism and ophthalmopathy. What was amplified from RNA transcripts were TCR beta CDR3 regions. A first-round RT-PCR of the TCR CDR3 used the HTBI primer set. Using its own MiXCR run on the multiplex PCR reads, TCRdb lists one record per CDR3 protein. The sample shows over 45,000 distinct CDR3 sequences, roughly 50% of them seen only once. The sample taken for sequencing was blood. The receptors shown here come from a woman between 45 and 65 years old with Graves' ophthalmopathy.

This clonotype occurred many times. CDR3 sequence: CASSLGGPQETQYF. The DNA for the CDR3 is TGTGCCAGCAGCTTAGGGGGGCCTCAAGAGACCCAGTACTTC. V gene TRBV11-3 combines with J gene TRBJ2-5; possibly TRBD1 for D (6 bases). The V gene's germline CDR1 is SGHNT and CDR2 YENEEA. The V and J ends lost 1 base and 2 bases respectively, with 8 bases between them. This CDR3 region has 14 residues.

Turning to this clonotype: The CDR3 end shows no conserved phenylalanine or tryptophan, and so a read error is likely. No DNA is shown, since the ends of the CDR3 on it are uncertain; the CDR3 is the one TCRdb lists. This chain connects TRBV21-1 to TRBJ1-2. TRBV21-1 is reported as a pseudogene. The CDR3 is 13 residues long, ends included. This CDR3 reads CAGSLGANYGYTS.

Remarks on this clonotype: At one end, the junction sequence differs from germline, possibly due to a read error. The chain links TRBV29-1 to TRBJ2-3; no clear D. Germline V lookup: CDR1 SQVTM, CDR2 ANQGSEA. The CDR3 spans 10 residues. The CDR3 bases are TGCTGCGTTTGGCAAGGGACGCAGTATTTT. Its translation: CCVWQGTQYF.

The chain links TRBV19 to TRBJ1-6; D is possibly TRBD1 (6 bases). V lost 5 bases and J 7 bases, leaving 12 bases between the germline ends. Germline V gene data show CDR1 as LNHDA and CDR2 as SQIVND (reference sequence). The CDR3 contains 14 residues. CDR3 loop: CASSQAGVNSPLHF. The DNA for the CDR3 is TGTGCCAGTAGTCAGGCAGGGGTGAATTCACCCCTCCACTTT.

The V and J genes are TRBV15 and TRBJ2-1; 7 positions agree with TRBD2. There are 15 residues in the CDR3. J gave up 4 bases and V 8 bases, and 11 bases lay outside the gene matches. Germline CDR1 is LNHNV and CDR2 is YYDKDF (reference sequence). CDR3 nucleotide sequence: TGTGCCACCCGCGCAAGGTCGGGGGGTTACAATGAGCAGTTCTTC. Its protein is CATRARSGGYNEQFF.

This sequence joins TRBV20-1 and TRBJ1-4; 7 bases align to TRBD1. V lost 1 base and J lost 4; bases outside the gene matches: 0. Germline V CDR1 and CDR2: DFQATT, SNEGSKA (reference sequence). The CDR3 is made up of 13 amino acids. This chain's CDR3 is CSARGDSNEKLFF. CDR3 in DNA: TGCAGTGCTAGAGGGGACAGTAATGAAAAACTGTTTTTT.

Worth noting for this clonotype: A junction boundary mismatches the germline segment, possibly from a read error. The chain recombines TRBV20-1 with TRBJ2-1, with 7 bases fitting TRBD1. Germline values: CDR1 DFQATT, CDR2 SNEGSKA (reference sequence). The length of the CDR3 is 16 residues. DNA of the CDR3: TGCAGTGCTAGAGGTGGGGGACAGCCTCTGGTCGAGGAGCAGCTCTTC. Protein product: CSARGGGQPLVEEQLF.

Here the CDR3 reads CATSRDGREDTQYF. CDR3 in DNA: TGTGCCACCAGCAGGGATGGCAGGGAAGATACGCAGTATTTT. The chain is built from TRBV15 and TRBJ2-3; possible D gene TRBD1, 5 bases. This CDR3 has 14 amino acids. V lost 3 bases, J lost 5 bases, and 12 bases lay in between. Germline V gene sequence: CDR1 LNHNV, CDR2 YYDKDF (reference sequence).

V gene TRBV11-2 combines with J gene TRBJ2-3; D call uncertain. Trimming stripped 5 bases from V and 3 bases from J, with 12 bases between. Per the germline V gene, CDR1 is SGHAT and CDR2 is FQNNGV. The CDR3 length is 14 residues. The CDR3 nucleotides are TGTGCCAGCAGCCCCATTACCGGGACAGATACGCAGTATTTT. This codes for CASSPITGTDTQYF.

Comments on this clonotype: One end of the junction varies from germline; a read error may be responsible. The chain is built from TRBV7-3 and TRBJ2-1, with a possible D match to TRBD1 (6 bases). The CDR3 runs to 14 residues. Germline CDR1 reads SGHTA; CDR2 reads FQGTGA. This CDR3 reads CVSSIREGEGEQFF. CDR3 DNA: TGTGTCAGCAGCATAAGAGAGGGGGAAGGTGAGCAGTTCTTC. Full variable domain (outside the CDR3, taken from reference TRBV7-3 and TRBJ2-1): GAGVSQTPSNKVTEKGKYVELRCDPISGHTALYWYRQSLGQGPEFLIYFQGTGAADDSGLPNDRFFAVRPEGSVSTLKIQRTERGDSAVYLCVSSIREGEGEQFFGPGTRLTVL.

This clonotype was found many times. CDR3 amino acids: CASSLGGLRALSWDYGYTF. The CDR3 region has the DNA TGTGCCAGCAGCTTAGGAGGGCTCAGGGCCTTATCTTGGGACTATGGCTACACCTTC. This sequence joins TRBV11-2 and TRBJ1-2; D may be TRBD1 (5 bases). This CDR3 is built from 19 residues. The V gene lost 1 base and the J gene lost 3 bases, with 24 bases spanning the gap. The germline V gene has CDR1 SGHAT and CDR2 FQNNGV.

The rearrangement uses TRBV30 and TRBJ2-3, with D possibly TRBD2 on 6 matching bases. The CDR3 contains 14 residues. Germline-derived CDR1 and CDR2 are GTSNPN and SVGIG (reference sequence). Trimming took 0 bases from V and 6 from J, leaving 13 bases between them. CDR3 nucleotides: TGTGCCTGGAGTGTTAGCGGCACTTCGGATACGCAGTATTTT. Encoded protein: CAWSVSGTSDTQYF.

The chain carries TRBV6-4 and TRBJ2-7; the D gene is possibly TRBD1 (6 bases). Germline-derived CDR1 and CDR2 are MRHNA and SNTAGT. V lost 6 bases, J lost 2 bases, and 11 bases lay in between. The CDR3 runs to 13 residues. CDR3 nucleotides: TGTGCCAGCAGGTCGGGACAAGCCTACGAGCAGTACTTC. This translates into CASRSGQAYEQYF.

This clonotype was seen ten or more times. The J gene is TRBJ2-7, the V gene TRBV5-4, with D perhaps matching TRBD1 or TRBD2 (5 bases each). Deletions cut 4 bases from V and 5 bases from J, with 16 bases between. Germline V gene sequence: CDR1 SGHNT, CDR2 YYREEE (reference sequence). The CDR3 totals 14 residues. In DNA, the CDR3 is TGTGCCAGCAGCGGGGGACCCCATAACAACGAGCAGTACTTC. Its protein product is CASSGGPHNNEQYF.

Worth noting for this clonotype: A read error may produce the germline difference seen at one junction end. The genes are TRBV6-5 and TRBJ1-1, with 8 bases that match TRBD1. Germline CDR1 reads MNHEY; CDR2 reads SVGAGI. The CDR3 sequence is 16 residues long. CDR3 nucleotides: TGTGCCAGCGGTTACTCCATCTCAGGGGGCCGCACTGAAGCTTCCTTT. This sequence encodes CASGYSISGGRTEASF.

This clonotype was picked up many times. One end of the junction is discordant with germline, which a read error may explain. The CDR3 DNA is TGTGCCAGCGGCTTAACGGACGGGGAGGGGTACTTC. Translating it yields CASGLTDGEGYF. V is TRBV11-3 and J is TRBJ2-7; 7 bases fit TRBD2. There are 12 residues in the CDR3. CDR1 is SGHNT, CDR2 YENEEA, per germline.

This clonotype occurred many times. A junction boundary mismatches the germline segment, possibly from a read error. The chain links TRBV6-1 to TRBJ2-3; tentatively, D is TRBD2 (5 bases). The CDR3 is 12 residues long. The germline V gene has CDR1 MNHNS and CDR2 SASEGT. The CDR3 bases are TGTGCCAGCAGTGAACTAGCAGATACGCAGTGTTTT. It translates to CASSELADTQCF.